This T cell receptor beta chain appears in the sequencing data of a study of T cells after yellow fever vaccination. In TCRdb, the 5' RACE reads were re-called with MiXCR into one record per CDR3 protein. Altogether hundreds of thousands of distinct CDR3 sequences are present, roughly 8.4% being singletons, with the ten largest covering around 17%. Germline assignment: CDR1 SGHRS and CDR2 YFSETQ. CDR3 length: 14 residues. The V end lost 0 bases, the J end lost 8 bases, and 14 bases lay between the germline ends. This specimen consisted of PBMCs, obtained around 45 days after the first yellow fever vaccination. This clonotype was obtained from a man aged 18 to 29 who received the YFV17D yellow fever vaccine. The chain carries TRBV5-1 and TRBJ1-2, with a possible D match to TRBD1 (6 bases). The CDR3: CASSLVATGGGYTF. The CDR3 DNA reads TGCGCCAGCAGCTTGGTGGCGACAGGCGGCGGCTACACCTTC.